The sequence of this T cell receptor beta chain was determined in a study of ipilimumab plus nivolumab after autologous stem cell transplantation. About the study: The DLBCL cohort had primary refractory and relapsed disease, with 18-month progression-free survival of roughly 86% and 30%. Overall study results and limits: Authors suggest TCR repertoire, Treg phenotype and gut microbiota support further study.

This table comes from immunoSEQ multiplex PCR, and its TCRdb copy is limited to in-frame clones, with some not included. The data hold about 15,000 clones, with just under 80% observed a single time. Concerning this clone itself: Its specificity is not known.

Patients got 3 mg/kg IV nivolumab weeks 1, 4, 7, 10, then biweekly through week 26. The sequence derives from a male donor with diffuse large B-cell lymphoma. Sequenced material: PBMCs, taken in a trial of ipilimumab plus nivolumab as post-transplant consolidation.

CDR3 in amino acids: CASSGGGHNQPQHF. The CDR3 nucleotides read TGTGCCAGCAGTGGAGGGGGGCACAATCAGCCCCAGCATTTT. The chain combines TRBV6-1 with TRBJ1-5; TRBD1 might be the D (6 bases). V was pared by 4 bases and J by 3 bases, with 10 bases between. The CDR3 sequence is 14 residues long. The germline V gene encodes CDR1 MNHNS and CDR2 SASEGT.